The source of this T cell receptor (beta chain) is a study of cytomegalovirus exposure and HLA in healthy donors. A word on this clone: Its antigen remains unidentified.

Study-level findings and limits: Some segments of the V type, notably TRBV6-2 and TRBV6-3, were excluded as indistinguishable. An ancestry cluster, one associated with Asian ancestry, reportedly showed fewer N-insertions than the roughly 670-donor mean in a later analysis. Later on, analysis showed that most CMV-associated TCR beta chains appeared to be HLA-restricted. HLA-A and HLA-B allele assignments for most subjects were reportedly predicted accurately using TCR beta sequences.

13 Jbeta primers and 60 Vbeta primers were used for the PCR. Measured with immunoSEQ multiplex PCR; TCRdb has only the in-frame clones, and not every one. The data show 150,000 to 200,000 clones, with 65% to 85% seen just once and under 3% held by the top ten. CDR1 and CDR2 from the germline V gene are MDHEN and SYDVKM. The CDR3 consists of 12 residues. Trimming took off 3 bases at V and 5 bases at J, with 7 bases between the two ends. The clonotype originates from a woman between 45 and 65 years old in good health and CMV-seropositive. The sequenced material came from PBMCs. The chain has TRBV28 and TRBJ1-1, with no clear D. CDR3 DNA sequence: TGTGCCAGCAGTTTTGCGCGGACTGAAGCTTTCTTT. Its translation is CASSFARTEAFF.